This passage covers 16 T cell receptor beta chains from one sample sequenced in a study of OX40 agonist ivuxolimab in advanced cancers. The repertoire was sequenced with immunoSEQ multiplex PCR; TCRdb's copy has only in-frame clones and lacks some. The sample carries some 64,000 clones, roughly 83% recorded once. Sequenced here: CD4+ or CD8+ T cells sorted from blood, sampled in a trial of the OX40 agonist ivuxolimab. The receptors shown here come from an adult with an advanced solid tumor such as melanoma, head and neck, liver or kidney cancer.

This chain connects TRBV6-1 to TRBJ2-1; 11 bases are shared with TRBD2. The trim removed 0 bases at V and 10 bases at J, leaving 14 bases unmatched. Per germline, CDR1 MNHNS and CDR2 SASEGT. The CDR3 is 18 residues long. The CDR3 DNA follows: TGTGCCAGCAGTGAAGCTTACCGTAGACTAGCGGGAAAGGGCGAGCAGTTCTTC. As protein: CASSEAYRRLAGKGEQFF.

This clone was seen a handful of times. This chain uses TRBV5-4 with TRBJ2-6, with D possibly matching TRBD1 (5 bases). Germline V gene lookup returns CDR1 SGHNT and CDR2 YYREEE (reference sequence). Trimming left V 3 bases short and J 2 bases short, with 6 bases between. This CDR3 has 14 residues. The CDR3 is CASSSGPGANVLTF. DNA for the CDR3: TGTGCCAGCAGCTCAGGGCCTGGGGCCAACGTCCTGACTTTC.

The chain recombines TRBV5-1 with TRBJ2-3, with 9 bases aligning to TRBD2. V lost 0 bases to trimming and J lost 3 bases; unmatched junction nucleotides: 8. Per the germline V gene, CDR1 is SGHRS and CDR2 is YFSETQ. There are 17 residues in the CDR3. CDR3 DNA: TGCGCCAGCAGCTTGGCTAGCGGGGCTCTTGGGACAGATACGCAGTATTTT. This gives the protein CASSLASGALGTDTQYF. The full variable domain, in which reference TRBV5-1 and TRBJ2-3 provide the parts outside the CDR3, is KAGVTQTPRYLIKTRGQQVTLSCSPISGHRSVSWYQQTPGQGLQFLFEYFSETQRNKGNFPGRFSGRQFSNSRSEMNVSTLELGDSALYLCASSLASGALGTDTQYFGPGTRLTVL.

Turning to this clone: One end of the junction does not line up with germline, which may come from a read error. Other nucleotide sequences in the sample specify the same CDR3. J is TRBJ2-7 and V is TRBV18; TRBD2 matches at 8 bases. Looked up from germline, CDR1 is KGHSH and CDR2 is LQKENI. The CDR3 contains 13 residues. The CDR3, as DNA: TGCGCCAGCTCACCTCCACTAGCGGACGAGCAGTACTTC. Translating gives CASSPPLADEQYF.

The J gene is TRBJ1-1, the V gene TRBV5-1, with TRBD1 matching over 7 bases. From germline, CDR1 is SGHRS and CDR2 YFSETQ. The length of the CDR3 is 14 residues. The junction had 5 bases not matched to a gene; V was cut back by 0 bases and J by 6 bases. Here the CDR3 reads CASSLEGQLSEAFF. CDR3 bases: TGCGCCAGCAGCTTGGAGGGACAGCTCTCTGAAGCTTTCTTT.

This clone was seen only once. This sample also contains other DNA sequences that code for the same CDR3. V is TRBV5-6 and J is TRBJ2-7, with TRBD2 matching 11 bases. V was clipped by 4 bases and J by 3 bases; unmatched bases: 3. This CDR3 has 14 amino acids. CDR1 and CDR2 (germline): SGHDT, YYEEEE. This CDR3 is CASSLGLADYEQYF. In nucleotides, the CDR3 is TGTGCCAGCAGCCTGGGACTAGCGGACTACGAGCAGTACTTC.

This clone showed up just once. Here the CDR3 DNA reads TGTGCCAGCAGCTTAGGTCCGAGCTCCTACAATGAGCAGTTCTTC. Translated, it gives CASSLGPSSYNEQFF. The chain employs TRBV7-2 and TRBJ2-1; D gene uncertain. This CDR3 comprises 15 residues. Germline assignment: CDR1 SGHTA and CDR2 FQGNSA. The V and J ends lost 1 base and 0 bases respectively, with 7 bases between them.

The chain combines TRBV19 with TRBJ2-1, with 8 bases fitting TRBD1. V shed 1 base and J 0 bases; nucleotides not matched to a gene: 2. CDR1 is LNHDA, CDR2 SQIVND, per germline (reference sequence). This CDR3 spans 16 amino acids. The CDR3 loop is CASSIGGTGSYNEQFF. The CDR3 nucleotides are TGTGCCAGTAGTATAGGAGGGACAGGCTCCTACAATGAGCAGTTCTTC.

V and J are TRBV5-5 and TRBJ2-3; 9 bases are a match to TRBD1. V gave up 4 bases and J gave up 8 bases; unmatched junction bases: 14. The CDR3 is 16 amino acids. CDR1 is SGHKS, CDR2 YYEKEE, per germline (reference sequence). CDR3 coding DNA: TGTGCCAGCAGCGAAACGCCGGGACAGGGTTCAACTACGCAGTATTTT. It is translated as CASSETPGQGSTTQYF.

The genes are TRBV7-2 and TRBJ2-3; TRBD1 might be the D (6 bases). CDR1 is SGHTA, CDR2 FQGNSA, per germline. Trimming stripped 1 base from V and 1 base from J, with 9 bases between. The CDR3 length is 15 residues. The CDR3 spells CASSLGRTGTDTQYF. In DNA form, the CDR3 reads TGTGCCAGCAGCTTAGGACGGACAGGCACAGATACGCAGTATTTT.

This chain connects TRBV9 to TRBJ1-1; D is perhaps TRBD1 (6 bases). V was cut by 4 bases and J by 6 bases, with 16 bases left in between. Germline V lookup: CDR1 SGDLS, CDR2 YYNGEE. This CDR3 spans 14 amino acids. CDR3 amino acids: CASSTLDRRAEAFF. The DNA for the CDR3 is TGTGCCAGCAGCACATTAGACAGGCGCGCTGAAGCTTTCTTT.

The V and J genes are TRBV5-8 and TRBJ1-4; D is ambiguous. Germline CDR1 reads SGHTS; CDR2 reads YDEGEE. V gave up 1 base and J gave up 8 bases, with 6 bases separating them. The CDR3 contains 12 residues. The CDR3 loop reads CASSLLGEKLFF. CDR3 sequence (DNA): TGTGCCAGCAGCTTGCTTGGGGAAAAACTGTTTTTT.

The rearrangement links TRBV5-1 to TRBJ1-2; 7 nucleotides match TRBD1. This CDR3 region has 15 residues. Unmatched junction bases numbered 11, after V lost 4 bases and J lost 5 bases. The germline V gene encodes CDR1 SGHRS and CDR2 YFSETQ. The DNA of the CDR3 is TGCGCCAGCAGCCCCGCCTTGGGACAGACATATGGCTACACCTTC. The encoded protein is CASSPALGQTYGYTF.

The V gene is TRBV12-5, the J gene TRBJ2-1; 7 bases align to TRBD1. CDR3 length equals 14 residues. The germline CDR1 and CDR2 sequences are LGHNT and FRNRAP. V shed 6 bases, J shed 7 bases, and the junction held 9 bases outside the gene matches. The DNA for the CDR3 is TGTGCTAGTGGGTCGGGACAGCTGTTTAATGAGCAGTTCTTC. This gives the protein CASGSGQLFNEQFF.

This chain joins TRBV12-5 and TRBJ2-5, with 12 bases that match TRBD2. Germline V gives CDR1 LGHNT, CDR2 FRNRAP. V dropped 1 base and J dropped 4; count of bases not matched to a gene: 7. The CDR3 sequence is 17 residues long. In DNA form, the CDR3 reads TGTGCTAGTGGTTTGGGAACTAGCGGGAGGAGGCGAGAGACCCAGTACTTC. Translated, it gives CASGLGTSGRRRETQYF.

The chain recombines TRBV4-2 with TRBJ2-5; 8 bases are shared with TRBD2. The J call is in doubt because the DNA end fits TRBJ2-7 better. In germline, CDR1 is LGHNA, CDR2 YNFKEQ. The CDR3 sequence is 18 residues long. CDR3 DNA sequence: TGTGCCAGCAGCCAAGAAGGGTCGGGACTAGGGCTCTCCTACGAGCAGTACTTC. This gives the protein CASSQEGSGLGLSYEQYF.